These 14 T cell receptor beta chains came from one sample sequenced in a study of blood T cell repertoires in COVID-19. Profiling relied on immunoSEQ multiplex PCR, and the TCRdb table lists in-frame clones only, not all of them. The table records approximately 220,000 clones, 75% to 90% of them present only once. Material for sequencing was PBMCs or T cells enriched from blood (not recorded which). These receptors originate from a young man who had recovered from COVID-19.

This rearrangement joins TRBV19 to TRBJ1-1; perhaps TRBD1 as D (5 bases). Between the trimmed V and J ends, which lost 6 bases and 5 bases, there was a span of 13 bases. CDR3 length: 13 residues. The germline V gene has CDR1 LNHDA and CDR2 SQIVND (reference sequence). CDR3 in amino acids: CASSRGGLTEAFF. CDR3 in DNA: TGTGCCAGTAGCCGGGGGGGACTTACTGAAGCTTTCTTT. Using reference TRBV19 and TRBJ1-1 for the parts outside the CDR3, the full variable domain is DGGITQSPKYLFRKEGQNVTLSCEQNLNHDAMYWYRQDPGQGLRLIYYSQIVNDFQKGDIAEGYSVSREKKESFPLTVTSAQKNPTAFYLCASSRGGLTEAFFGQGTRLTVV.

This rearrangement joins TRBV3-1 (or the pseudogene TRBV3-2) to TRBJ2-7, with D perhaps TRBD1 (6 bases). CDR3 size: 12 residues. The V and J ends lost 2 bases and 6 bases respectively, with 8 bases between them. Germline assignment: CDR1 LGHDT and CDR2 YNNKEL (reference sequence). The DNA of the CDR3 is TGTGCCAGCAGCCAAAGAGGGGGCGAGCAGTACTTC. Amino acid sequence: CASSQRGGEQYF.

The chain uses TRBV24-1 and TRBJ1-2; D gene uncertain. This CDR3 region has 13 residues. Trimming cost V 4 bases and J 2 bases, with 7 bases left between them. The germline gives CDR1 KGHDR, CDR2 SFDVKD. CDR3 sequence reads: CATSEWSNYGYTF. DNA of the CDR3: TGTGCCACCAGTGAGTGGAGCAACTATGGCTACACCTTC.

About this clone itself: The sample contains more than one DNA sequence encoding this CDR3. V gene TRBV6-5 combines with J gene TRBJ1-1; D call uncertain. This CDR3 is built from 12 residues. Trimming cost V 6 bases and J 5 bases, with 10 bases left between them. CDR1 and CDR2 (germline): MNHEY, SVGAGI. This CDR3 reads CASSRGGTEAFF. CDR3 sequence (DNA): TGTGCCAGCAGCCGAGGAGGGACTGAAGCTTTCTTT.

The table lists this clone with a few counts. The CDR3 DNA reads TGTGCCAGCAGCTTAGTATGGGGGGACAATGAGCAGTTCTTC. Translating gives CASSLVWGDNEQFF. The chain employs TRBV11-3 and TRBJ2-1; D perhaps matches TRBD2 (6 bases). Germline V gives CDR1 SGHNT, CDR2 YENEEA. With 1 base removed from V and 5 bases from J, the gap between germline ends came to 9 bases. This CDR3 is 14 amino acids long.

The rearrangement joins TRBV5-4 to TRBJ2-5, with D perhaps TRBD1 (5 bases). The CDR3 runs to 15 residues. Germline V lookup: CDR1 SGHNT, CDR2 YYREEE (reference sequence). Trimming stripped 0 bases from V and 6 bases from J, with 15 bases between. CDR3 sequence: CASSLGGQDRQTQYF. DNA for the CDR3: TGTGCCAGCAGCTTGGGGGGCCAGGACCGCCAGACCCAGTACTTC.

The chain carries TRBV5-1 and TRBJ2-2, with 8 bases lining up with TRBD2. With V trimmed by 3 bases and J by 6 bases, 10 bases remained unmatched. Germline V gene sequence: CDR1 SGHRS, CDR2 YFSETQ. The CDR3 is 16 amino acids. In DNA, the CDR3 is TGCGCCAGCAGCTACCAGAAGGCGGGGGGACCCGGGGAGCTGTTTTTT. Amino acid sequence: CASSYQKAGGPGELFF.

The genes are TRBV12-5 and TRBJ1-3; no clear D. The CDR3 has 14 amino acids. From germline, CDR1 is LGHNT and CDR2 FRNRAP. V lost 7 bases and J 0 bases, leaving 10 bases between the germline ends. DNA of the CDR3: TGTGCTAGTGCATCGGGGTTCTCTGGAAACACCATATATTTT. Amino acid sequence: CASASGFSGNTIYF.

The genes are TRBV19 and TRBJ2-1; 8 nucleotides match TRBD1. Germline CDR1 is LNHDA and CDR2 is SQIVND (reference sequence). The CDR3 contains 18 residues. The J segment lost 3 bases and the V segment lost 5 bases, leaving 15 bases of the junction unmatched. The CDR3 DNA sequence: TGTGCCAGTAGTGTAGGTCTAGGACAGGGAGAATTCTACAATGAGCAGTTCTTC. This sequence encodes CASSVGLGQGEFYNEQFF.

The chain is built from TRBV7-8 and TRBJ2-2, with 8 bases matching TRBD1. Germline loops: CDR1 SGHVS, CDR2 FQNEAQ. The CDR3 has 16 residues. V trimming: 1 base; J trimming: 0 bases; junction bases outside the gene matches: 1. CDR3 coding DNA: TGTGCCAGCAGCTTAGTGGGACAGGCGAACACCGGGGAGCTGTTTTTT. Protein: CASSLVGQANTGELFF.

Regarding this clone: The limits of the CDR3 on the DNA are not certain, so only TCRdb's listed CDR3 is given. V gene TRBV3-1 (or the pseudogene TRBV3-2) combines with J gene TRBJ2-1; the table's D gene call, TRBD2, was not cross checked with the DNA. CDR1 is LGHDT and CDR2 is YNNKEL in the germline V gene (reference sequence). Both ends counted, the CDR3 spans 13 residues. CDR3 region: CASSHILENEQFF.

This chain uses TRBV7-8 with TRBJ2-1; TRBD2 aligns across 10 bases. V lost 2 bases to trimming and J lost 7 bases; unmatched junction nucleotides: 11. The CDR3 loop spans 17 amino acids. The germline V gene encodes CDR1 SGHVS and CDR2 FQNEAQ. This chain's CDR3 is CASSLRSIAGGDNEQFF. The CDR3 DNA reads as TGTGCCAGCAGCTTAAGGTCGATAGCGGGAGGTGATAATGAGCAGTTCTTC.

The chain joins TRBV5-1 to TRBJ2-1; 11 bases line up with TRBD1. V was pared by 4 bases and J by 8 bases, with 8 bases of the junction left unmatched. Germline lookup yields CDR1 SGHRS and CDR2 YFSETQ. The CDR3 totals 15 residues. The CDR3 nucleotides are TGCGCCAGCAGCCTAGGGACAGGGGGGTTTTATGAGCAGTTCTTC. Residues: CASSLGTGGFYEQFF.

The chain carries TRBV6-5 and TRBJ2-1, with 13 nucleotides matching TRBD2. Germline V gene lookup returns CDR1 MNHEY and CDR2 SVGAGI. After removal of 9 bases from V and 7 bases from J, the junction contained 9 bases not matched to a gene. The CDR3 totals 15 residues. CDR3 residues: CASTPGLAGSNEQFF. In DNA form, the CDR3 reads TGTGCCAGTACTCCGGGACTAGCGGGATCGAATGAGCAGTTCTTC.